The clone carrying this T cell receptor beta chain was detected only a few times. The CDR3 runs 12 residues. Germline assignment: CDR1 SEHNR and CDR2 FQNEAQ (reference sequence). Trimming shortened V by 5 bases and J by 2 bases, and 6 bases separated the two germline ends. A PCR-confirmed or clinician-diagnosed COVID-19 case had contacted exposed participants within 2 weeks of entry. This entry comes from a study of blood T cell repertoires in COVID-19. Study-level information: Collection of acute and convalescent COVID-19 samples took place in the United States, Italy and Spain.

Profiled with immunoSEQ multiplex PCR; TCRdb holds only in-frame clones, not every one. The table has under 300,000 clones, about 85% seen once. This TCR derives from a woman between 50 and 59 years old who had been exposed to COVID-19. The V and J genes are TRBV7-9 and TRBJ1-1; D is undetermined. The source material was PBMCs or T cells enriched from blood (not recorded which). In DNA, the CDR3 is TGTGCCAGCAGCCGTTTTAACACTGAAGCTTTCTTT. It specifies CASSRFNTEAFF.